A single sample gave rise to the 16 T cell receptor beta chains below, sequenced in a study of chronic HIV infection and antiretroviral therapy. TCRdb re-called the 5' RACE reads through MiXCR, storing one row per CDR3 protein. Of 39,000 or so distinct CDR3 sequences detected, 8.2% appear once; the ten largest clones hold around 2.9%. The sequenced sample consisted of peripheral blood. The source is an adult who had HIV and had not received antiretroviral therapy, or was an uninfected healthy control (not recorded which).

The rearrangement uses TRBV28 and TRBJ1-5; D is perhaps TRBD1 (6 bases). V was cut by 3 bases and J by 0 bases, with 18 bases left in between. Germline CDR1 is MDHEN and CDR2 is SYDVKM. This CDR3 contains 18 residues. The CDR3 nucleotides read TGTGCCAGCAGTTTGTTGGGGGCGGAGGGTTATAGCAATCAGCCCCAGCATTTT. It encodes CASSLLGAEGYSNQPQHF.

This clonotype was detected only a few times. The chain employs TRBV29-1 and TRBJ1-2; a weak D match, TRBD1 (6 bases). The V gene's germline CDR1 is SQVTM and CDR2 ANQGSEA. V was trimmed by 2 bases and J by 8 bases, leaving 12 bases between them. The CDR3 runs to 12 residues. DNA of the CDR3: TGCAGCGTTGAAACAGGGCCAGGCGGCTACACCTTC. Translation: CSVETGPGGYTF.

This clonotype has more than one count but fewer than ten. The chain links TRBV28 to TRBJ2-1; 7 nucleotides match TRBD2. CDR1 and CDR2 (germline): MDHEN, SYDVKM. J lost 0 bases, V lost 4 bases, and 6 bases had no gene match. The CDR3 length is 16 residues. In nucleotides, the CDR3 is TGTGCCAGCAGTTCCCCGGGAGGCAGCTCCTACAATGAGCAGTTCTTC. Translation gives CASSSPGGSSYNEQFF. Combining the CDR3 with reference TRBV28 and TRBJ2-1 gives the whole variable domain DVKVTQSSRYLVKRTGEKVFLECVQDMDHENMFWYRQDPGLGLRLIYFSYDVKMKEKGDIPEGYSVSREKKERFSLILESASTNQTSMYLCASSSPGGSSYNEQFFGPGTRLTVL.

This clonotype was detected ten times or more. The J gene is TRBJ2-2, the V gene TRBV20-1; D unclear. Per the germline V gene, CDR1 is DFQATT and CDR2 is SNEGSKA (reference sequence). The CDR3 runs 14 residues. Trimming stripped 0 bases from V and 6 bases from J, with 11 bases between. The CDR3 nucleotides are TGCAGTGCTAGAGAGCTCACGGGTGCCGGGGAGCTGTTTTTT. Translating gives CSARELTGAGELFF.

This clonotype appeared a few times. The chain has TRBV10-3 and TRBJ1-1; possibly TRBD1 for D (6 bases). There are 14 residues in the CDR3. Deletions cut 10 bases from V and 4 bases from J, with 19 bases between. The germline gives CDR1 ENHRY, CDR2 SYGVKD. DNA for the CDR3: TGTGCCACATCAGATCCAGGGGCCAGCACTGAAGCTTTCTTT. Translated: CATSDPGASTEAFF.

At least ten counts were recorded for this clonotype. This chain connects TRBV2 to TRBJ1-1, with TRBD1 matching over 7 bases. CDR1 and CDR2 (germline): SNHLY, FYNNEI. The CDR3 sequence is 13 residues long. V was clipped by 5 bases and J by 10 bases; unmatched bases: 10. In DNA, the CDR3 is TGTGCCAGCAGTCTAACAGGGGACGTTGCAGCTTTCTTT. It codes for CASSLTGDVAAFF.

This chain links TRBV6-2 or TRBV6-3 with TRBJ1-5; maybe TRBD1 (5 bases). CDR1 is MNHEY and CDR2 is SVGEGT in the germline V gene. The CDR3 contains 14 residues. With 6 bases removed from V and 12 bases from J, the gap between germline ends came to 21 bases. The DNA for the CDR3 is TGTGCCAGCAGAGGGGACGGTTCAATCTGGGTCCAGCATTTT. It translates to CASRGDGSIWVQHF.

Concerning this clonotype itself: Given a much more abundant clone one base away, this may be a read error. The chain has TRBV20-1 and TRBJ1-5; TRBD1 might be the D (5 bases). The CDR3 runs 13 residues. Germline CDR1 is DFQATT and CDR2 is SNEGSKA (reference sequence). The CDR3 DNA reads TGCAGTGCAACCCCCCAGGGCGATCAGCCCCAGAATTTT. Protein: CSATPQGDQPQNF.

This clonotype has a handful of counts. This chain uses TRBV7-9 with TRBJ2-7; D is ambiguous. Germline values: CDR1 SEHNR, CDR2 FQNEAQ (reference sequence). Deletions cut 6 bases from V and 5 bases from J, with 8 bases between. This CDR3 has 11 amino acids. The CDR3 loop is CASSPADEQYF. CDR3 nucleotides: TGTGCCAGCAGTCCGGCGGACGAGCAGTACTTC. Combining the CDR3 with reference TRBV7-9 and TRBJ2-7 gives the whole variable domain DTGVSQNPRHKITKRGQNVTFRCDPISEHNRLYWYRQTLGQGPEFLTYFQNEAQLEKSRLLSDRFSAERPKGSFSTLEIQRTEQGDSAMYLCASSPADEQYFGPGTRLTVT.

DNA of the CDR3: TGCAGTGCAATTACAGGGGGCACGTATACGCAGTATTTT. Its protein product is CSAITGGTYTQYF. V gene TRBV20-1 combines with J gene TRBJ2-3; 9 bases map to TRBD1. The CDR3 spans 13 residues. Germline V lookup: CDR1 DFQATT, CDR2 SNEGSKA (reference sequence). The V and J ends lost 6 bases and 7 bases, in that order; junction bases with no gene match: 8.

In regard to this clonotype: This is likely a read error, given that the CDR3 carries no conserved phenylalanine or tryptophan at its end. The chain carries TRBV28 and TRBJ1-5; D remains ambiguous. The V gene lost 3 bases and the J gene lost 3 bases, with 12 bases spanning the gap. Germline loops: CDR1 MDHEN, CDR2 SYDVKM. The CDR3 extends over 15 amino acids. CDR3 nucleotide sequence: TGTGCCAGCAGTTTCCACCCCTTCTACAATCAGCCCCAGCATCTT. This sequence encodes CASSFHPFYNQPQHL.

This clonotype came up many times. J is TRBJ1-1 and V is TRBV12-3 or TRBV12-4; no clear D. The CDR3 runs 14 residues. V was shortened by 6 bases and J by 4 bases, with 15 bases between the two germline ends. The CDR3 DNA reads TGTGCCAGCAGCCTTGACATGAGCGCCACTGAAGCTTTCTTT. Amino acid sequence: CASSLDMSATEAFF.

Details on this clonotype: This may come from a read error, since a much larger clone is one base off. The chain has TRBV7-9 and TRBJ2-6; no definite D call. The V gene lost 1 base and the J gene lost 6 bases, with 10 bases spanning the gap. The CDR3 sequence is 15 residues long. Germline V gene data show CDR1 as SEHNR and CDR2 as FQNEAQ (reference sequence). DNA of the CDR3: TGTGCCAGCAGCTTAGGAAGTTATGTGGCCAACGTCCTGACTTTC. Its translation: CASSLGSYVANVLTF.

The table lists this clonotype with many counts. V and J are TRBV29-1 and TRBJ1-4; D uncertain. Looked up from germline, CDR1 is SQVTM and CDR2 is ANQGSEA. CDR3 length equals 12 residues. V was clipped by 3 bases and J by 4 bases, with 6 bases between them. The CDR3 here is CSVEFGNEKLFF. The CDR3 region has the DNA TGCAGCGTTGAGTTCGGTAATGAAAAACTGTTTTTT.

This clonotype was seen a handful of times. The chain links TRBV28 to TRBJ2-5; D remains ambiguous. The germline V gene has CDR1 MDHEN and CDR2 SYDVKM. The CDR3 is 12 residues long. V lost 4 bases and J lost 1, with 4 bases in between. The DNA of the CDR3 is TGTGCCAGCAGTTGGGTCCAAGAGACCCAGTACTTC. Its protein product is CASSWVQETQYF.

This clonotype was seen many times. This sequence joins TRBV20-1 and TRBJ2-3; 9 bases fit TRBD2. Trimming removed 6 bases from V and 1 base from J; junction bases left unmatched: 5. Germline loops: CDR1 DFQATT, CDR2 SNEGSKA (reference sequence). The CDR3 runs to 14 residues. Written as DNA, the CDR3 is TGCAGTGCCGTAGCGGGAGAGGGCACAGATACGCAGTATTTT. Amino acids: CSAVAGEGTDTQYF.